The rows below give T cell receptor beta chains drawn from one sample of a study of cytotoxic CD8 clonotypes in ibrutinib-treated CLL. TCRdb keeps only in-frame clones here, not all; method: immunoSEQ multiplex PCR. The sample holds approximately 340,000 clones, around 66% seen once. Sequencing used PBMCs, obtained after 36 months of ibrutinib treatment. These receptors came from a human donor with chronic lymphocytic leukemia. CDR3s include the opening cysteine and the closing phenylalanine or tryptophan. Fields, in order: D gene, V gene, CDR3 length, J gene, clone size, CDR3 protein, CDR3 DNA. D genes are given only for firm matches. Only some rows state a clone size, as once, few, many or a class for expanded clones.

d_call: TRBD1
v_call: TRBV19
cdr3_length: 13
j_call: TRBJ1-2
clone_size: NA
cdr3_aa: CASNFGTAYGYTF
cdr3_nt: TGTGCCAGTAACTTTGGGACAGCCTATGGCTACACCTTC

d_call: NA
v_call: TRBV11-3
cdr3_length: 12
j_call: TRBJ2-3
clone_size: once
cdr3_aa: CASPRPTDTQYF
cdr3_nt: TGTGCCAGCCCCCGACCGACAGATACGCAGTATTTT

d_call: NA
v_call: TRBV18
cdr3_length: 14
j_call: TRBJ2-7
clone_size: NA
cdr3_aa: CASSPALGSYEQYF
cdr3_nt: TGTGCCAGCTCACCCGCCCTTGGGAGCTACGAGCAGTACTTC

d_call: TRBD1
v_call: TRBV29-1
cdr3_length: 14
j_call: TRBJ2-7
clone_size: NA
cdr3_aa: CSVEVGGQGYEQYF
cdr3_nt: TGCAGCGTTGAGGTTGGGGGACAGGGCTACGAGCAGTACTTC

d_call: TRBD1
v_call: TRBV28
cdr3_length: 16
j_call: TRBJ2-5
clone_size: NA
cdr3_aa: CASRRRGTGVRETQYF
cdr3_nt: TGTGCCAGCAGGCGGCGGGGGACAGGGGTGAGGGAGACCCAGTACTTC

d_call: NA
v_call: TRBV15
cdr3_length: 13
j_call: TRBJ1-1
clone_size: NA
cdr3_aa: CATSRLGGTEAFF
cdr3_nt: TGTGCCACCAGCAGGCTTGGGGGCACTGAAGCTTTCTTT

d_call: TRBD1
v_call: TRBV5-4
cdr3_length: 13
j_call: TRBJ2-7
clone_size: NA
cdr3_aa: CASTRQGAYEQYF
cdr3_nt: TGTGCCAGCACCCGACAGGGGGCCTACGAGCAGTACTTC

d_call: NA
v_call: TRBV5-4
cdr3_length: 13
j_call: TRBJ1-4
clone_size: NA
cdr3_aa: CASSLNVDEKLFF
cdr3_nt: TGTGCCAGCAGCTTGAACGTTGATGAAAAACTGTTTTTT

d_call: TRBD2
v_call: TRBV7-2
cdr3_length: 17
j_call: TRBJ2-2
clone_size: NA
cdr3_aa: CASSGGLARGLSGELFF
cdr3_nt: TGTGCCAGCAGCGGGGGACTAGCGCGCGGGTTGAGCGGGGAGCTGTTTTTT

d_call: NA
v_call: TRBV2
cdr3_length: 16
j_call: TRBJ1-3
clone_size: few
cdr3_aa: CASRSLESNSGNTIYF
cdr3_nt: TGTGCCAGCAGGTCGCTGGAGAGCAACTCTGGAAACACCATATATTTT

d_call: TRBD2
v_call: TRBV4-1
cdr3_length: 15
j_call: TRBJ2-5
clone_size: NA
cdr3_aa: CATNLRLAGTETQYF
cdr3_nt: TGCGCCACCAACCTAAGACTAGCGGGGACGGAGACCCAGTACTTC

d_call: TRBD2
v_call: TRBV28
cdr3_length: 16
j_call: TRBJ2-1
clone_size: NA
cdr3_aa: CASSDRDYPTYNEQFF
cdr3_nt: TGTGCCAGCAGTGATAGGGACTACCCAACCTACAATGAGCAGTTCTTC

d_call: TRBD1
v_call: TRBV5-1
cdr3_length: 15
j_call: TRBJ2-1
clone_size: NA
cdr3_aa: CASSVSGTGYNEQFF
cdr3_nt: TGCGCCAGCAGCGTATCCGGGACAGGGTACAATGAGCAGTTCTTC

d_call: NA
v_call: TRBV13
cdr3_length: 13
j_call: TRBJ2-1
clone_size: NA
cdr3_aa: CASSFPGFGEQFF
cdr3_nt: TGTGCCAGCAGCTTCCCAGGGTTTGGCGAGCAGTTCTTC

d_call: TRBD1
v_call: TRBV6-5
cdr3_length: 15
j_call: TRBJ2-7
clone_size: NA
cdr3_aa: CASSFRGPPKNEQYF
cdr3_nt: TGTGCCAGCAGTTTCAGGGGGCCTCCGAAAAATGAGCAGTACTTC

d_call: NA
v_call: TRBV5-1
cdr3_length: 15
j_call: TRBJ1-4
clone_size: once
cdr3_aa: CASSLRSATNEKLFF
cdr3_nt: TGCGCCAGCAGCTTGAGGTCAGCGACTAATGAAAAACTGTTTTTT

d_call: NA
v_call: TRBV6-1
cdr3_length: 11
j_call: TRBJ2-7
clone_size: NA
cdr3_aa: CASLSGYEQYF
cdr3_nt: TGTGCCAGCCTTAGCGGCTACGAGCAGTACTTC

d_call: TRBD1
v_call: TRBV5-1
cdr3_length: 15
j_call: TRBJ1-5
clone_size: few
cdr3_aa: CASSLGDRGIQPQHF
cdr3_nt: TGCGCCAGCAGCTTGGGGGACAGGGGGATTCAGCCCCAGCATTTT

d_call: TRBD1
v_call: TRBV27
cdr3_length: 15
j_call: TRBJ1-6
clone_size: NA
cdr3_aa: CASSVLGQGVSPLHF
cdr3_nt: TGTGCCAGCAGTGTCCTGGGGCAGGGGGTTTCACCCCTCCACTTT

d_call: NA
v_call: TRBV19
cdr3_length: 21
j_call: TRBJ2-7
clone_size: NA
cdr3_aa: CASSPRLSVGSLLTGLYEQYF
cdr3_nt: TGTGCCAGTAGTCCACGTCTCTCAGTCGGCAGCCTCTTGACGGGCCTATACGAGCAGTACTTC

d_call: TRBD1
v_call: TRBV7-8
cdr3_length: 17
j_call: TRBJ1-1
clone_size: NA
cdr3_aa: CASSQRQGKALNTEAFF
cdr3_nt: TGTGCCAGCAGCCAGAGACAGGGGAAAGCCCTCAACACTGAAGCTTTCTTT

d_call: TRBD1
v_call: TRBV9
cdr3_length: 15
j_call: TRBJ2-1
clone_size: NA
cdr3_aa: CASREPGQGRDEQFF
cdr3_nt: TGTGCCAGCAGGGAACCGGGACAGGGGCGGGATGAGCAGTTCTTC

d_call: NA
v_call: TRBV19
cdr3_length: 15
j_call: TRBJ1-2
clone_size: NA
cdr3_aa: CASSDTSAGLYGYTF
cdr3_nt: TGTGCCAGTAGTGACACCTCGGCAGGGCTGTATGGCTACACCTTC

d_call: TRBD2
v_call: TRBV5-4
cdr3_length: 13
j_call: TRBJ2-5
clone_size: once
cdr3_aa: CASKSGGQETQYF
cdr3_nt: TGTGCCAGCAAAAGCGGGGGTCAAGAGACCCAGTACTTC

d_call: NA
v_call: TRBV10-3
cdr3_length: 15
j_call: TRBJ2-3
clone_size: NA
cdr3_aa: CAISDGALSTDTQYF
cdr3_nt: TGTGCCATCAGTGACGGGGCCCTCAGCACAGATACGCAGTATTTT

d_call: TRBD1
v_call: TRBV19
cdr3_length: 15
j_call: TRBJ1-5
clone_size: NA
cdr3_aa: CASRSQGAMGQPQHF
cdr3_nt: TGTGCCAGTAGATCACAGGGGGCGATGGGTCAGCCCCAGCATTTT

d_call: NA
v_call: TRBV27
cdr3_length: 13
j_call: TRBJ2-7
clone_size: few
cdr3_aa: CASSFGKTYEQYF
cdr3_nt: TGTGCCAGCAGTTTCGGCAAAACCTACGAGCAGTACTTC

d_call: NA
v_call: TRBV27
cdr3_length: 15
j_call: TRBJ2-2
clone_size: few
cdr3_aa: CASRFSLVRTGELFF
cdr3_nt: TGTGCCAGCAGGTTTAGCCTAGTAAGGACCGGGGAGCTGTTTTTT

d_call: TRBD1
v_call: TRBV5-1
cdr3_length: 17
j_call: TRBJ2-6
clone_size: NA
cdr3_aa: CASILRDRESGANVLTF
cdr3_nt: TGCGCCAGCATCCTCCGGGACAGGGAGTCTGGGGCCAACGTCCTGACTTTC

d_call: NA
v_call: TRBV18
cdr3_length: 15
j_call: TRBJ1-2
clone_size: few
cdr3_aa: CASSLPQGIGDGYTF
cdr3_nt: TGTGCCAGCTCACTCCCGCAGGGAATCGGTGATGGCTACACCTTC

d_call: TRBD1
v_call: TRBV27
cdr3_length: 17
j_call: TRBJ1-6
clone_size: few
cdr3_aa: CASSLTTLQGLISPLHF
cdr3_nt: TGTGCCAGCAGTCTCACCACCCTACAGGGGCTAATTTCACCCCTCCACTTT

d_call: NA
v_call: TRBV9
cdr3_length: 15
j_call: TRBJ2-5
clone_size: few
cdr3_aa: CASSPRPGLQETQYF
cdr3_nt: TGTGCCAGCAGCCCCCGTCCCGGGCTACAAGAGACCCAGTACTTC

d_call: NA
v_call: TRBV21-1
cdr3_length: 13
j_call: TRBJ2-5
clone_size: NA
cdr3_aa: CASTDRDQETQYF
cdr3_nt: TGTGCCAGCACCGACAGGGACCAAGAGACCCAGTACTTC

d_call: NA
v_call: TRBV15
cdr3_length: 14
j_call: TRBJ1-1
clone_size: NA
cdr3_aa: CATSIGATNTEAFF
cdr3_nt: TGTGCCACCAGCATAGGGGCCACGAACACTGAAGCTTTCTTT

d_call: NA
v_call: TRBV7-2
cdr3_length: 14
j_call: TRBJ1-1
clone_size: NA
cdr3_aa: CASSPPSRNTEAFF
cdr3_nt: TGTGCCAGCAGCCCACCGTCCAGGAACACTGAAGCTTTCTTT

d_call: NA
v_call: TRBV5-4
cdr3_length: 13
j_call: TRBJ1-2
clone_size: few
cdr3_aa: CASSLTHNYGYTF
cdr3_nt: TGTGCCAGCAGCTTGACCCATAACTATGGCTACACCTTC

d_call: NA
v_call: TRBV10-3
cdr3_length: 15
j_call: TRBJ1-2
clone_size: NA
cdr3_aa: CAISVIGGQGYGYTF
cdr3_nt: TGTGCCATCAGTGTGATCGGGGGCCAGGGTTATGGCTACACCTTC

d_call: NA
v_call: TRBV6-5
cdr3_length: 11
j_call: TRBJ2-7
clone_size: NA
cdr3_aa: CASRGRNEQYF
cdr3_nt: TGTGCCAGCAGGGGAAGAAACGAGCAGTACTTC

d_call: NA
v_call: TRBV7-2
cdr3_length: 14
j_call: TRBJ1-4
clone_size: NA
cdr3_aa: CASRITPTNEKLFF
cdr3_nt: TGTGCCAGCAGAATCACCCCAACTAATGAAAAACTGTTTTTT

d_call: NA
v_call: TRBV5-6
cdr3_length: 15
j_call: TRBJ2-3
clone_size: NA
cdr3_aa: CASSLVGSWADTQYF
cdr3_nt: TGTGCCAGCAGCTTGGTTGGCAGTTGGGCAGATACGCAGTATTTT

d_call: TRBD2
v_call: TRBV4-3
cdr3_length: 18
j_call: TRBJ2-3
clone_size: NA
cdr3_aa: CASSQDPTAGGSTDTQYF
cdr3_nt: TGCGCCAGCAGCCAAGATCCGACCGCGGGGGGTAGCACAGATACGCAGTATTTT

d_call: TRBD1
v_call: TRBV9
cdr3_length: 15
j_call: TRBJ2-2
clone_size: NA
cdr3_aa: CASSVPAGGTGELFF
cdr3_nt: TGTGCCAGCAGCGTACCCGCAGGGGGCACCGGGGAGCTGTTTTTT

d_call: NA
v_call: TRBV7-9
cdr3_length: 14
j_call: TRBJ1-1
clone_size: NA
cdr3_aa: CASSLGTRNTEAFF
cdr3_nt: TGTGCCAGCAGCTTAGGTACCCGGAACACTGAAGCTTTCTTT

d_call: NA
v_call: TRBV5-1
cdr3_length: 15
j_call: TRBJ2-1
clone_size: NA
cdr3_aa: CASSLEGSPYNEQFF
cdr3_nt: TGCGCCAGCAGCTTGGAAGGATCCCCATACAATGAGCAGTTCTTC

d_call: NA
v_call: TRBV29-1
cdr3_length: 12
j_call: TRBJ2-7
clone_size: few
cdr3_aa: CSVGEGHYEQYF
cdr3_nt: TGCAGCGTTGGCGAGGGGCATTACGAGCAGTACTTC

d_call: NA
v_call: TRBV10-3
cdr3_length: 11
j_call: TRBJ2-7
clone_size: few
cdr3_aa: CAIRTHYEQYF
cdr3_nt: TGTGCCATCAGAACGCACTACGAGCAGTACTTC

d_call: NA
v_call: TRBV7-3
cdr3_length: 15
j_call: TRBJ2-5
clone_size: NA
cdr3_aa: CASSLGIYREETQYF
cdr3_nt: TGTGCCAGCAGCTTGGGAATTTACAGGGAAGAGACCCAGTACTTC

d_call: TRBD1
v_call: TRBV29-1
cdr3_length: 15
j_call: TRBJ1-2
clone_size: few
cdr3_aa: CSVETGSTTNYGYTF
cdr3_nt: TGCAGCGTCGAGACAGGGTCGACTACTAACTATGGCTACACCTTC